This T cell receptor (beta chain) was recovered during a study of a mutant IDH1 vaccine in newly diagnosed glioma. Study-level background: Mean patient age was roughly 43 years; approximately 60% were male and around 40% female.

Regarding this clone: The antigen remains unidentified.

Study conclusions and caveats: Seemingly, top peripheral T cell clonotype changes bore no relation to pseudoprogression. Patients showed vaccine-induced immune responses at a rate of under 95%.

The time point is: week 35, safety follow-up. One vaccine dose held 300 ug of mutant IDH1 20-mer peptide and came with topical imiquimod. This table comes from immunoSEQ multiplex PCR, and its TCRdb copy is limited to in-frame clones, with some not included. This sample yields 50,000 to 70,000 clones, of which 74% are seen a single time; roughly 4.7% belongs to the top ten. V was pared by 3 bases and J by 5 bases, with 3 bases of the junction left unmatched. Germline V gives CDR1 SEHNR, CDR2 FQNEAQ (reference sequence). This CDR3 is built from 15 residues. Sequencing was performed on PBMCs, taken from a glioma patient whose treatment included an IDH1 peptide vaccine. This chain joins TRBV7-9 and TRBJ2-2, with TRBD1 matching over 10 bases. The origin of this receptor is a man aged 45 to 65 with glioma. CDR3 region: CASSLGTGVTGELFF. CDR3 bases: TGTGCCAGCAGCTTGGGGACAGGGGTAACCGGGGAGCTGTTTTTT.